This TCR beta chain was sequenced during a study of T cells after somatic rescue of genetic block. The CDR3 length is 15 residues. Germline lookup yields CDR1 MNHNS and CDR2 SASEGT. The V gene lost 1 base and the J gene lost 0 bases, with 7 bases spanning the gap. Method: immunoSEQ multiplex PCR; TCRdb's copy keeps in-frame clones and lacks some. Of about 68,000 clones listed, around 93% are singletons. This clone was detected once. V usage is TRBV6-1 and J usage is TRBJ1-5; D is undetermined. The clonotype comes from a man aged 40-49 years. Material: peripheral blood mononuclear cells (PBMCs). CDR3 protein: CASSEEGGSNQPQHF. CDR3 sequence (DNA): TGTGCCAGCAGTGAAGAGGGCGGTAGCAATCAGCCCCAGCATTTT.